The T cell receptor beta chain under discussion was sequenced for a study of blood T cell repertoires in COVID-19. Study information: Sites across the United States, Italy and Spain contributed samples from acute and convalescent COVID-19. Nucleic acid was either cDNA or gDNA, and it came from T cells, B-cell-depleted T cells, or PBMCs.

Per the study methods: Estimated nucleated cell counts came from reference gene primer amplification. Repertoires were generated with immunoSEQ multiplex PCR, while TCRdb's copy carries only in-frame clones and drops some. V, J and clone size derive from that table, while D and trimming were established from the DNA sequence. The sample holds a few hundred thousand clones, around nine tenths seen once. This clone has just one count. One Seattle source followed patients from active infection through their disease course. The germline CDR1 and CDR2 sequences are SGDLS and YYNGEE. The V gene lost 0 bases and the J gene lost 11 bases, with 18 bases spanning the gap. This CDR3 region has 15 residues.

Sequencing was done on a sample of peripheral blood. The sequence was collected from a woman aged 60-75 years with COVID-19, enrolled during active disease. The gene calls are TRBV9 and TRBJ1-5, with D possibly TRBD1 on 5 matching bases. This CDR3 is CASSVGGSGGEAQHF. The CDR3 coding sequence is TGTGCCAGCAGCGTAGGGGGGAGCGGCGGGGAGGCCCAGCATTTT.